This entry lists 3 T cell receptor beta chains sequenced from one sample in a study of PD-1 blockade in classical Hodgkin lymphoma. Data came from immunoSEQ multiplex PCR; TCRdb stores just in-frame clones and leaves some out. The data contain 15,000 to 25,000 clones, about 88% of them singletons. Time point meaning: cycle 4 day 1 (C4D1), after five to seven weeks of nivolumab. Patients all relapsed after autologous stem cell transplantation, and there was variation in brentuximab vedotin exposure. Researchers pulled CD8+ T cells out of thawed PBMCs using magnetic negative selection. The specimen comprised CD8+ T cells from blood, sampled before the fourth cycle of nivolumab. These receptors came from a human donor with classical Hodgkin lymphoma.

This clone was detected only once. V gene TRBV28 combines with J gene TRBJ2-7, with 8 bases aligning to TRBD1. Germline loops: CDR1 MDHEN, CDR2 SYDVKM. The CDR3 totals 14 residues. Trimming at V came to 8 bases and at J to 7 bases, leaving 13 bases not matched to a gene. In nucleotides, the CDR3 is TGTGCCAGCGCAATTATCCCAGGGGGCTGGGAGCAGTACTTC. It yields the protein CASAIIPGGWEQYF.

This sequence joins TRBV4-1 and TRBJ2-7; 7 bases are shared with TRBD1. The CDR3 extends over 15 amino acids. The V gene's germline CDR1 is MGHRA and CDR2 YSYEKL. J gave up 1 base and V 4 bases, and 7 bases lay outside the gene matches. The CDR3 bases are TGCGCCAGCAGCCCCGGACAGGCCGGGTCCTACGAGCAGTACTTC. Translation gives CASSPGQAGSYEQYF.

V gene TRBV7-9 combines with J gene TRBJ1-5; the D is unclear. Deletions cut 5 bases from V and 11 bases from J, with 13 bases between. CDR1 and CDR2 from the germline V gene are SEHNR and FQNEAQ (reference sequence). This CDR3 is 12 amino acids long. The CDR3 sequence is CASSTSIESQHF. Written as DNA, the CDR3 is TGTGCCAGCAGCACATCCATTGAGTCCCAGCATTTT.